This TCR beta chain is from a study of T cells in localized non-small cell lung cancer (dated by TCRdb to 2019 to 2021). At the level of the whole study: The study examined T cell repertoires in under 300 patients with early-stage NSCLC and compared tumors with uninvolved tumor-adjacent lungs. The cohort consisted of under 300 treatment-naive NSCLC patients whose localized lung tumors had been resected. NSCLC patients had a mean age of approximately 66 years, and 129 were male and around 110 female.

At diagnosis, peripheral blood, uninvolved tumor-adjacent lung and tumor were collected and were preserved as a mix of fresh-frozen and FFPE material. For TCR repertoire profiling, blood samples were analyzed in the form of peripheral blood mononuclear cells. Overall study results and their limits: A median of approximately 57 of the top 100 tumor clones were detected in paired uninvolved adjacent lung, and 25 to 35 of these tumor clones were also found among the top 100 clones of the paired uninvolved adjacent lung. Since the design was exploratory, TCR variables were selected using unadjusted p-values with no false-discovery rate correction. Because multi-region sequencing of the tumors was not done, intratumor heterogeneity could not be ruled out. Uninvolved tumor-adjacent lung showed the highest T cell clonality, higher than tumor, which suggests more focused antigenic responses in the uninvolved tumor-adjacent lung. Higher blood T cell density associated with longer overall survival, while higher adjacent-lung clonality associated with shorter survival.

The CDR3 numbers 13 residues from cysteine through phenylalanine. Only the CDR3 region is kept as DNA, spanning 39 bases read in frame from base 1. The germline V gene yields MNHEY for CDR1 and SVGAGI for CDR2. V and J lose 5 bases and 8 bases, and a span of 15 bases separates them. The immunoSEQ Assay was used to sequence TCR beta CDR3 regions from DNA. Under the source paper's analysis protocol: To compute T cell density, TCR beta template counts were normalized to usable DNA, which was estimated by amplifying housekeeping genes. Using the preseqR package, richness was estimated by extrapolating to 120,000 templates for tissue samples and 400,000 templates for PBMC samples. Clonality was defined by subtracting Pielou's evenness from one. To identify tissue-enriched TCRs, differential abundance testing was run on productive amino-acid clonotypes with a minimum total count of 5 and an alpha of 0.1. The Jaccard Index and the Morisita Overlap Index were used to quantify repertoire overlap between compartments. TCR beta CDR3s were clustered by GLIPH together with public tetramer-defined viral CDR3s, and at least three viral sequences plus V-gene enrichment were required for viral motifs. In TCRdb, the immuneACCESS table is reduced to in-frame sequences with V and J assigned. These tables do not hold every clone; where another copy was compared, an unresolved V gene accounts for under half, and the others remain unexplained. The V and J calls and clone size were taken over from that table, and D and trimming were inferred from the DNA. The sample table contains 40,000 to 55,000 clones; only one count was recorded for 65% to 90% of them. Under 20% of the sample goes to the ten largest clones.

Concerning this clone: Its antigen is unknown. No quality values exist for individual bases; no much larger clone is one base distant.

Sequencing was performed on peripheral blood mononuclear cells, taken before any cancer treatment. In this chain, TRBV6-5 is recombined with TRBJ1-2; the D region possibly corresponds to TRBD1 (5 bases align). The source is a man aged 35 to 70 with stage III lung adenocarcinoma. The CDR3 corresponds to CASSEGTVRGYTF. The nucleotide sequence is TGTGCCAGCAGTGAAGGGACTGTCCGGGGCTACACCTTC.